The next 16 T cell receptor beta chains were all read from a single sample in a study of vaccination and CD4 T cells after COVID-19. Once obtained from cultured CD4+ T cells, the DNA was sequenced using the Oncomine TCR Beta short-read assay. One entry per CDR3 protein results from TCRdb running MiXCR on the PCR reads. The table includes roughly 5,000 distinct CDR3 sequences, about 77% detected once. These receptors are not linked to any known antigen. Treatment given: roughly ten-day PBMC culture with coronavirus spike peptide pools or control peptides (ViraFEST assay). Material for sequencing was CD4+ T cells from blood, cultured in vitro. These receptors were obtained from a human donor who had recovered from COVID-19.

The V and J genes are TRBV6-1 and TRBJ2-5; the match to TRBD1 covers 8 bases. Germline-derived CDR1 and CDR2 are MNHNS and SASEGT. The CDR3 consists of 16 residues. Germline trimming cut 5 bases from V and 5 bases from J; bases unmatched to any gene: 13. Here the CDR3 DNA reads TGTGCCAGCAGTCGGTCACAGGGGGGCTTTGAGGAGACCCAGTACTTC. Its protein is CASSRSQGGFEETQYF.

V and J are TRBV20-1 and TRBJ1-5; possibly TRBD1 for D (5 bases). This CDR3 is 14 amino acids long. The V gene lost 1 base and the J gene lost 6 bases, with 13 bases spanning the gap. Looked up from germline, CDR1 is DFQATT and CDR2 is SNEGSKA (reference sequence). The CDR3 bases are TGCAGTGCTAGAGGAATTCAGGGTACTCAGCCCCAGCATTTT. This encodes CSARGIQGTQPQHF.

There are a few counts of this clonotype. The chain links TRBV7-3 to TRBJ2-1; 7 nucleotides line up with TRBD1. In germline, CDR1 is SGHTA, CDR2 FQGTGA. This CDR3 contains 14 residues. Trimming at V came to 5 bases and at J to 9 bases, leaving 10 bases not matched to a gene. The CDR3 bases are TGTGCCAGCAGCCTAAGACAGGGCAGGAGTGAGCAGTTCTTC. It translates to CASSLRQGRSEQFF. Full variable domain (rest looked up from reference TRBV7-3 and TRBJ2-1): GAGVSQTPSNKVTEKGKYVELRCDPISGHTALYWYRQSLGQGPEFLIYFQGTGAADDSGLPNDRFFAVRPEGSVSTLKIQRTERGDSAVYLCASSLRQGRSEQFFGPGTRLTVL.

The chain uses TRBV28 and TRBJ2-7; no definite D call. This CDR3 is 12 amino acids long. CDR1 is MDHEN, CDR2 SYDVKM, per germline. The V end lost 3 bases, the J end lost 5 bases, and 8 bases lay between the germline ends. CDR3 region: CASSFHSNEQYF. The CDR3 bases are TGTGCCAGCAGTTTCCATTCTAACGAGCAGTACTTC.

J is TRBJ2-3 and V is TRBV27; 7 nucleotides agree with TRBD2. Per the germline V gene, CDR1 is MNHEY and CDR2 is SMNVEV (reference sequence). Losses at the gene ends were 4 bases for V and 2 bases for J; bases not matched to a gene: 9. The CDR3 covers 16 residues. The chain's CDR3 is CASSSQAGPYTDTQYF. The CDR3 DNA follows: TGTGCCAGCAGTTCTCAAGCGGGGCCGTACACAGATACGCAGTATTTT.

The J gene is TRBJ2-1, the V gene TRBV20-1; 10 bases match TRBD2. There are 14 residues in the CDR3. V trimming: 8 bases; J trimming: 12 bases; junction bases outside the gene matches: 16. Germline V gene lookup returns CDR1 DFQATT and CDR2 SNEGSKA (reference sequence). The CDR3 loop reads CSPFSSTSGVWQFF. The CDR3 region has the DNA TGCAGTCCCTTCTCATCTACTAGCGGGGTTTGGCAGTTCTTC.

This rearrangement joins TRBV7-9 to TRBJ2-5; no clear D gene. CDR1 and CDR2 (germline): SEHNR, FQNEAQ (reference sequence). There are 15 residues in the CDR3. Trimming pared 0 bases from V and 5 bases from J, leaving 13 bases between. Here the CDR3 reads CASSLAPFILETQYF. DNA of the CDR3: TGTGCCAGCAGCTTAGCCCCTTTCATTTTGGAGACCCAGTACTTC.

The chain carries TRBV20-1 and TRBJ2-7; D might be TRBD2 (6 bases). The germline V gene encodes CDR1 DFQATT and CDR2 SNEGSKA (reference sequence). V shed 0 bases and J shed 9 bases, with 15 bases lying between them. The CDR3 spans 13 residues. The CDR3 DNA sequence: TGCAGTGCTAGAGATTTCGACGGAGGGTTGCAGTACTTC. Its translation is CSARDFDGGLQYF.

This clonotype was seen a handful of times. The chain joins TRBV7-2 to TRBJ1-5; 8 bases align to TRBD1. Germline-derived CDR1 and CDR2 are SGHTA and FQGNSA. There are 15 residues in the CDR3. V shed 0 bases, J shed 6 bases, and the junction held 4 bases outside the gene matches. The CDR3 nucleotides are TGTGCCAGCAGCTTAGCGCGGGGGACAGGTCAGCCCCAGCATTTT. Translation gives CASSLARGTGQPQHF.

This clonotype is medium-sized. J is TRBJ1-1 and V is TRBV5-1, with a possible D match to TRBD1 (6 bases). CDR3 length equals 15 residues. CDR1 and CDR2 (germline): SGHRS, YFSETQ. V was clipped by 4 bases and J by 5 bases, with 18 bases between them. As DNA, the CDR3 is TGCGCCAGCAGCGGGGGTCGGGGGCTTGATACTGAAGCTTTCTTT. Its translation is CASSGGRGLDTEAFF.

V usage is TRBV7-2 and J usage is TRBJ1-6, with TRBD1 identical over 9 bases. Germline CDR1 SGHTA, CDR2 FQGNSA. The CDR3 runs to 16 residues. The V gene end was trimmed by 2 bases and the J gene end by 4 bases; junction bases not matched to a gene: 3. The CDR3 DNA reads TGTGCCAGCAGCTTACAGACAGGGGGATATAATTCACCCCTCCACTTT. The encoded protein is CASSLQTGGYNSPLHF.

The rearrangement joins TRBV5-4 to TRBJ2-7, with D possibly matching TRBD1 (7 bases). V was cut by 3 bases and J by 4 bases, with 8 bases left in between. The CDR3 spans 12 residues. CDR1 is SGHNT, CDR2 YYREEE, per germline (reference sequence). In nucleotides, the CDR3 is TGTGCCAGCAGCTCAGGGGGGTACGAGCAGTACTTC. As protein: CASSSGGYEQYF.

The chain carries TRBV18 and TRBJ1-1; the D gene is possibly TRBD1 (5 bases). The CDR3 length is 12 residues. Deletions cut 1 base from V and 7 bases from J, with 7 bases between. CDR1 KGHSH and CDR2 LQKENI come from the germline V gene. The CDR3 DNA is TGTGCCAGCTCACCACAACAGGATGAAGCTTTCTTT. Its translation is CASSPQQDEAFF.

This clonotype was detected a few times. The V call is TRBV2, the J call TRBJ2-5; 9 bases fit TRBD1. The CDR3 totals 12 residues. The V segment lost 10 bases and the J segment 5 bases; nucleotides outside the gene matches: 5. The germline CDR1 and CDR2 sequences are SNHLY and FYNNEI. The CDR3 region is CATTGTGETQYF. The DNA of the CDR3 is TGTGCCACCACCGGGACAGGGGAGACCCAGTACTTC.

V is TRBV7-2 and J is TRBJ2-7; D remains ambiguous. CDR1 and CDR2 (germline): SGHTA, FQGNSA. This CDR3 has 13 amino acids. Trimming left V 0 bases short and J 7 bases short, with 10 bases between. The CDR3 is CASSLARQWEQYF. CDR3 coding DNA: TGTGCCAGCAGCTTAGCGCGGCAGTGGGAGCAGTACTTC.

V is TRBV6-5 and J is TRBJ2-3; D is undetermined. V lost 2 bases to trimming and J lost 0 bases, with 6 bases between them. CDR3 size: 14 residues. Germline loops: CDR1 MNHEY, CDR2 SVGAGI. CDR3 protein: CASSYAGSTDTQYF. CDR3 DNA sequence: TGTGCCAGCAGTTACGCAGGTAGCACAGATACGCAGTATTTT.